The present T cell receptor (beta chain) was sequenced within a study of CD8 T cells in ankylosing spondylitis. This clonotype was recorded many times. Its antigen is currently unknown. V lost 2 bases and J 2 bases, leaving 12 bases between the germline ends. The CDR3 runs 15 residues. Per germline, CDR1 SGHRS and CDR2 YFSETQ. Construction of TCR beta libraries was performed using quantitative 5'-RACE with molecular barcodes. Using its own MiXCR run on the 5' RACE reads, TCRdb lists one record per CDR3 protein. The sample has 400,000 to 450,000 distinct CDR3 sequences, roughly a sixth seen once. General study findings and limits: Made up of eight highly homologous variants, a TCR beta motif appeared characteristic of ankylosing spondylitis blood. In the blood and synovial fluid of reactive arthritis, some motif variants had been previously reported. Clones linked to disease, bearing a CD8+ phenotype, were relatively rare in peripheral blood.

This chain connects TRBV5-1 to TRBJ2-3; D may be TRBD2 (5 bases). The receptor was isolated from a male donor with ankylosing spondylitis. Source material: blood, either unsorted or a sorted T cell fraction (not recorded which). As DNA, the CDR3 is TGCGCCAGCAGCTTAATCGGGGAAAACACAGATACGCAGTATTTT. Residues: CASSLIGENTDTQYF.